This T cell receptor (beta chain) was recovered during a study of blood T cell repertoires in COVID-19. Study-level background: T cells, B-cell-depleted T cells, or PBMCs supplied cDNA or gDNA.

Methods used by the authors: The authors estimated nucleated cell counts from reference gene primer amplification. The table came from immunoSEQ multiplex PCR; TCRdb's copy has only in-frame clones and leaves some out. The V and J calls and the clone size are those of that table, but D and trimming were determined from the DNA. The table shows roughly 260,000 clones, with roughly 85% occurring only once. The V end was cut by 5 bases, the J end by 2 bases, with 14 bases between. The length of the CDR3 is 15 residues. Per germline, CDR1 SGHRS and CDR2 YFSETQ. The sequence came from a woman aged 18-35 years with acute or convalescent COVID-19. The chain links TRBV5-1 to TRBJ2-1, with a tentative D call TRBD2 (6 bases). Input material: peripheral blood. The CDR3 bases are TGCGCCAGCAGATATCGGCGGGACCCCTACAATGAGCAGTTCTTC. This encodes CASRYRRDPYNEQFF.